This T cell receptor (beta chain) was captured in a study of shared clonotypes between healthy human individuals. The CD4+ fraction was divided into a CD45RA+ naive subset and a CD45RA-negative memory subset. Findings and limits, study-wide: Lower generation probabilities were found for non-shared clonotypes than for those shared by all four donors. The naive CD4 repertoires of several donors were compared, and around 5% of clonotypes were shared.

The protocol was immunoSEQ multiplex PCR, while the TCRdb copy is restricted to in-frame clones and leaves out a portion. The top ten hold about 0.38% of the sample, which has 2,500,000 or so clones, approximately 94% seen once. V lost 3 bases, J lost 2 bases, and 15 bases lay in between. CDR1 is MNHNS and CDR2 is SASEGT in the germline V gene. CDR3 length equals 16 residues. On this clone: Its specificity is not known.

The chain uses TRBV6-1 and TRBJ2-3, with D hard to call. Sample: naive CD4+ T cells from PBMCs. Indicated subset: CD45RA+ positively selected. This sequence originates from a man aged 18 to 35 in good health. Some clones in this sample may be carry-over from other donors' samples. The CDR3 coding sequence is TGTGCCAGCAGTGAGGAACCCGGGTCACACACAGATACGCAGTATTTT. It yields the protein CASSEEPGSHTDTQYF.